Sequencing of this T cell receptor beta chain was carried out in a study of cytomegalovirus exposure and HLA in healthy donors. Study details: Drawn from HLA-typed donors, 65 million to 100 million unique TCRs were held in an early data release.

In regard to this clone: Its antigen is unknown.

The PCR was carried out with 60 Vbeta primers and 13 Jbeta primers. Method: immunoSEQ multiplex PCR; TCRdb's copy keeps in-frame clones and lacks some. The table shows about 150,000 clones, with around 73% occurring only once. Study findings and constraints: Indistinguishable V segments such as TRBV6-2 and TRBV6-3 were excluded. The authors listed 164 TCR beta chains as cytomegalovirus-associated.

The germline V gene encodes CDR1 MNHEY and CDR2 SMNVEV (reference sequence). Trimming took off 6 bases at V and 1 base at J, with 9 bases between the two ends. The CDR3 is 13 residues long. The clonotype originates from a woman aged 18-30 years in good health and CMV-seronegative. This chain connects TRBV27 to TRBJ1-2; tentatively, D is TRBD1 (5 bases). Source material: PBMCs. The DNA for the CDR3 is TGTGCCAGCAGGCGGGGGTTTAACTATGGCTACACCTTC. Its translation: CASRRGFNYGYTF.